The rows below give T cell receptor beta chains drawn from one sample of a study of blood T cell repertoires in COVID-19. The repertoire was sequenced with immunoSEQ multiplex PCR; TCRdb's copy has only in-frame clones and lacks some. The sample has 190,000 or so clones, more than 85% seen once. The specimen was peripheral blood. The origin of the receptors is a man aged 40-55 years with active or convalescent COVID-19. The conserved cysteine and the conserved F or W are not part of the CDR3 here. Some rows have no size entry. The others give once, few or many, or a class for an expanded clone.

J: TRBJ1-2; size: NA; V: TRBV12-3/TRBV12-4; CDR3: ASRKGLSYT
J: TRBJ1-6; size: NA; V: TRBV6-6; CDR3: ASKEWNSPLH
J: TRBJ1-2; size: NA; V: TRBV7-2; CDR3: ASNFQGAYGYT
J: TRBJ1-1; size: few; V: TRBV11-2; CDR3: ASSLDPDRTLSGAF
J: TRBJ1-6; size: once; V: TRBV18; CDR3: ASSPTGTTTNSPLH
J: TRBJ2-5; size: NA; V: TRBV29-1; CDR3: SGDRGHMGTQY
J: TRBJ2-3; size: once; V: TRBV12-3/TRBV12-4; CDR3: ASTWGRTDTQY
J: TRBJ1-5; size: NA; V: TRBV5-5; CDR3: ASSVQGSNQPQH
J: TRBJ2-7; size: NA; V: TRBV4-1; CDR3: ASSHKGTGSSYEQY
J: TRBJ1-1; size: NA; V: TRBV10-1; CDR3: ASAPSRAYAEAF
J: TRBJ2-3; size: NA; V: TRBV11-3; CDR3: ASRRIGEDTQY
J: TRBJ2-1; size: NA; V: TRBV19; CDR3: ASSLLAGVDNEQF
J: TRBJ2-3; size: NA; V: TRBV18; CDR3: ASSPQLAGSTDTQY
J: TRBJ1-2; size: NA; V: TRBV28; CDR3: ASSTRYGYT
J: TRBJ2-7; size: few; V: TRBV30; CDR3: AWSVLRVGEQY
J: TRBJ2-2; size: NA; V: TRBV2; CDR3: ASSTIPGELF